This entry describes one T cell receptor (beta chain). Its specificity is unknown. This entry comes from a study of CD8+CD57+ T cells in acquired aplastic anemia. Study-level information: Mean DNA quantity obtained from sorted CD4+ and CD8+ cells was about 3.2 ug. Healthy donors averaged about 10 million reads for CD4+ cells. Findings and caveats of the study: Both patients and controls carried the same twenty-nine CD8+ CDR3 sequences. Controls did not differ significantly from patients in CD8+ Simpson's diversity.

Genomic DNA constituted the template upon which TCR beta VDJ and CDR3 profiling was performed. TCRdb used MiXCR to reprocess the reads, holding one entry per CDR3 protein. This sample yields just over 400,000 distinct CDR3 sequences, of which about two thirds are seen a single time; 3% to 5% belongs to the top ten. The TCR was taken from a human donor in good health, serving as a control. The sequenced sample consisted of sorted CD4+, CD8+, or CD8+CD57+ T cells (not recorded which) from PBMCs.

CDR3 region: CAQKPSSGTGVFGYTF. CDR3 in DNA: TGTGCCCAGAAGCCGTCCTCCGGGACAGGGGTTTTTGGCTACACCTTC. The chain employs TRBV30 and TRBJ1-2, with TRBD1 identical over 10 bases. The germline V gene has CDR1 GTSNPN and CDR2 SVGIG (reference sequence). This CDR3 has 16 amino acids. The V gene end was trimmed by 8 bases and the J gene end by 7 bases; junction bases not matched to a gene: 19.